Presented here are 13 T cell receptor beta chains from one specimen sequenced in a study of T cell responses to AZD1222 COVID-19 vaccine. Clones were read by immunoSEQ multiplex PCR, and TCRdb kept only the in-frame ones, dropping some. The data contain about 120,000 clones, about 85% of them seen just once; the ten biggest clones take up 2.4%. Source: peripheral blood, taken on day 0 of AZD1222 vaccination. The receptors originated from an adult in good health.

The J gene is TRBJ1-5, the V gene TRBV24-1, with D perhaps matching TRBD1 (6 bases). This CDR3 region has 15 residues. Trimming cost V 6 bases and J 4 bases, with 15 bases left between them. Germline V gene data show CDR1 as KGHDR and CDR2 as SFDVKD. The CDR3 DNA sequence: TGTGCCACCAGTCAAGCACAGGGTACAAATCAGCCCCAGCATTTT. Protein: CATSQAQGTNQPQHF.

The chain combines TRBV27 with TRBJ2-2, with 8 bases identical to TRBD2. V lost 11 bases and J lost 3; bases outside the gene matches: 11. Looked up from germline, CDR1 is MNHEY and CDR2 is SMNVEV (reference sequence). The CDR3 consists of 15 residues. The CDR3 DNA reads TGTGCCTTCCAGTCCGGGACTAGATACACCGGGGAGCTGTTTTTT. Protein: CAFQSGTRYTGELFF.

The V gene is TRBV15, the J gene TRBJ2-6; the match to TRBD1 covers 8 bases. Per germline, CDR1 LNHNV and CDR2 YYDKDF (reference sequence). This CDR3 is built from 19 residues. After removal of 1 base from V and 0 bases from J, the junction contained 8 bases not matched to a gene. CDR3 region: CATSRVGQVFSSGANVLTF. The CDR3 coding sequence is TGTGCCACCAGCAGAGTGGGACAGGTCTTCAGCTCTGGGGCCAACGTCCTGACTTTC.

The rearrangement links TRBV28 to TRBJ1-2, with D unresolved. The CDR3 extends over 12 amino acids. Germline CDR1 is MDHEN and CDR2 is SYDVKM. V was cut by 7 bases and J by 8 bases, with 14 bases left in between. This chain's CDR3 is CASKSESWGYTF. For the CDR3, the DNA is TGTGCCAGCAAAAGCGAAAGCTGGGGCTACACCTTC.

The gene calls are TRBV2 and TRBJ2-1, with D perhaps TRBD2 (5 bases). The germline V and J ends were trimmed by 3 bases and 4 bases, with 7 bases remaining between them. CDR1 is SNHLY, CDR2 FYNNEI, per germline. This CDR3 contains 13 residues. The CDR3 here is CASSERGYNEQFF. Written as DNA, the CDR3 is TGTGCCAGCAGTGAGAGAGGGTACAATGAGCAGTTCTTC.

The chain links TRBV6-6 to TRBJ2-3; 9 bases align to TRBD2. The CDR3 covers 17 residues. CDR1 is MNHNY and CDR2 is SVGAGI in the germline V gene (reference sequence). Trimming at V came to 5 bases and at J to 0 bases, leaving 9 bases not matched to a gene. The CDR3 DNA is TGTGCCAGCAGTCCACCCGGACTAGCGACTAGCACAGATACGCAGTATTTT. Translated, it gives CASSPPGLATSTDTQYF.

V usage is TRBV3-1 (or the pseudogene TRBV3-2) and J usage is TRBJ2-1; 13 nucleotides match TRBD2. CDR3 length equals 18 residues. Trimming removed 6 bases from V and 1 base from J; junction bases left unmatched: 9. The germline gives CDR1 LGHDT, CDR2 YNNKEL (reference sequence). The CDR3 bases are TGTGCCAGCAGTTCCGGACTAGCGGGAGTCGGGTCCTACAATGAGCAGTTCTTC. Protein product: CASSSGLAGVGSYNEQFF.

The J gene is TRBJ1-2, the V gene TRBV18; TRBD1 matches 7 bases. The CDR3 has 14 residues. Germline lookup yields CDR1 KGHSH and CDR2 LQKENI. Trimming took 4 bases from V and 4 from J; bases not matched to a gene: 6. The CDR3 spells CASSQDRAAYGYTF. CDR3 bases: TGTGCCAGCTCACAAGACAGGGCGGCCTATGGCTACACCTTC.

The CDR3 reads CSVEEGTYEQYF. The DNA for the CDR3 is TGCAGCGTTGAAGAAGGAACCTACGAGCAGTACTTC. V usage is TRBV29-1 and J usage is TRBJ2-7; D not certain. The V end lost 0 bases, the J end lost 2 bases, and 5 bases lay between the germline ends. The CDR3 has 12 amino acids. CDR1 is SQVTM and CDR2 is ANQGSEA in the germline V gene.

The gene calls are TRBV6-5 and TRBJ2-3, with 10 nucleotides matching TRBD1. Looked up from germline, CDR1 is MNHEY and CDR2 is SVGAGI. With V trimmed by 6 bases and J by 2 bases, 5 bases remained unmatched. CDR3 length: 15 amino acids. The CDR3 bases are TGTGCCAGCAGGCGGGACAGGGGATACACAGATACGCAGTATTTT. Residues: CASRRDRGYTDTQYF.

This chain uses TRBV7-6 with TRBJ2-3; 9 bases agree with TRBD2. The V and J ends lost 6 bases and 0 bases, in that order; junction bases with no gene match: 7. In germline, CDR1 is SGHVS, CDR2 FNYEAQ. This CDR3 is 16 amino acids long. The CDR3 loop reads CASRASGTLSTDTQYF. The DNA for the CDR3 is TGTGCCAGCAGAGCTAGCGGGACCCTAAGCACAGATACGCAGTATTTT.

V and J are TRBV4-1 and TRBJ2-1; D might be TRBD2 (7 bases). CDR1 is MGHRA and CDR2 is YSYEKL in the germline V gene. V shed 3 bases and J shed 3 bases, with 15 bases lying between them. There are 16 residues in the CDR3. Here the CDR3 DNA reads TGCGCCAGCAGCCAGGTCAGGGGAGGGGGCTACAATGAGCAGTTCTTC. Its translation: CASSQVRGGGYNEQFF.

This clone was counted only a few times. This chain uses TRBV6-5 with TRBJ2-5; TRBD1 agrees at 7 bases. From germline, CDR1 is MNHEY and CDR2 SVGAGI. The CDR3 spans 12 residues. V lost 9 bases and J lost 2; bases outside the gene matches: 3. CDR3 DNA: TGTGCCAGTTGGGGACAGCAAGAGACCCAGTACTTC. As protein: CASWGQQETQYF.